This record concerns one T cell receptor (beta chain) sequence. Its antigen is still unknown. Repertoires were generated with immunoSEQ multiplex PCR, while TCRdb's copy carries only in-frame clones and drops some. Of around 41,000 clones listed, around 90% are singletons. In germline, CDR1 is SGHRS, CDR2 YFSETQ. The CDR3 is made up of 16 amino acids. J lost 0 bases, V lost 4 bases, and 5 bases had no gene match. The data were obtained in a study of OX40 agonist ivuxolimab in advanced cancers. Across the whole study: Three patients got partial responses; one had hepatocellular carcinoma and two had cutaneous melanoma.

Overall study findings and caveats: The specificity for antigen of the expanded peripheral T cells was not determined.

The specimen comprised CD4+ or CD8+ T cells sorted from blood, sampled in a trial of the OX40 agonist ivuxolimab. The chain recombines TRBV5-1 with TRBJ2-1; 9 nucleotides agree with TRBD1. The sequence was obtained from an adult with an advanced solid tumor such as melanoma, head and neck, liver or kidney cancer. The CDR3 DNA follows: TGCGCCAGCAGCGACCCGGACAGGGGCTCCTACAATGAGCAGTTCTTC. Translated: CASSDPDRGSYNEQFF.